This TCR beta chain derives from a study of CD8+CD57+ T cells in acquired aplastic anemia. For the study at large: The mean DNA yield obtained from sorted CD4+ and CD8+ cells came to 3.2 ug.

Previously, flow cytometry had revealed CD8+CD57+ cell expansion in the patients chosen for sequencing. There were no patients without severe acquired aplastic anemia. Researchers used genomic DNA as the template to profile TCR beta VDJ and CDR3. A single record per CDR3 protein comes from TCRdb applying MiXCR to the reads. This table holds about 160,000 distinct CDR3 sequences, around 48% found once. Trimming cost V 5 bases and J 7 bases, with 6 bases left between them. The CDR3 runs 10 residues. Germline CDR1 reads SGHVT; CDR2 reads SQSDAQ. This chain uses TRBV7-4 with TRBJ2-7; D is uncertain. Sequencing was done on a sample of sorted CD4+, CD8+, or CD8+CD57+ T cells (not recorded which) from PBMCs. The clonotype was recovered from a human donor with aplastic anemia. The CDR3 region is CASSVGEQYF. DNA of the CDR3: TGTGCCAGCAGCGTAGGGGAGCAGTACTTC.